This T cell receptor beta chain is from a study of control samples from healthy donors and cancer patients. Trimming left V 2 bases short and J 3 bases short, with 10 bases between. This CDR3 comprises 14 residues. Germline V gene sequence: CDR1 KGHSH, CDR2 LQKENI. Only in-frame clones appear in the TCRdb table, and some are missing; sequencing was by immunoSEQ multiplex PCR. This sample has about 80,000 clones, with nearly 90% found just once. The receptor comes from a man in his forties or fifties in good health. The sample was blood. The genes are TRBV18 and TRBJ1-1, with unresolved D. CDR3 sequence: CASSPRLDHTEAFF. The CDR3 DNA is TGTGCCAGCTCACCAAGATTGGACCACACTGAAGCTTTCTTT.